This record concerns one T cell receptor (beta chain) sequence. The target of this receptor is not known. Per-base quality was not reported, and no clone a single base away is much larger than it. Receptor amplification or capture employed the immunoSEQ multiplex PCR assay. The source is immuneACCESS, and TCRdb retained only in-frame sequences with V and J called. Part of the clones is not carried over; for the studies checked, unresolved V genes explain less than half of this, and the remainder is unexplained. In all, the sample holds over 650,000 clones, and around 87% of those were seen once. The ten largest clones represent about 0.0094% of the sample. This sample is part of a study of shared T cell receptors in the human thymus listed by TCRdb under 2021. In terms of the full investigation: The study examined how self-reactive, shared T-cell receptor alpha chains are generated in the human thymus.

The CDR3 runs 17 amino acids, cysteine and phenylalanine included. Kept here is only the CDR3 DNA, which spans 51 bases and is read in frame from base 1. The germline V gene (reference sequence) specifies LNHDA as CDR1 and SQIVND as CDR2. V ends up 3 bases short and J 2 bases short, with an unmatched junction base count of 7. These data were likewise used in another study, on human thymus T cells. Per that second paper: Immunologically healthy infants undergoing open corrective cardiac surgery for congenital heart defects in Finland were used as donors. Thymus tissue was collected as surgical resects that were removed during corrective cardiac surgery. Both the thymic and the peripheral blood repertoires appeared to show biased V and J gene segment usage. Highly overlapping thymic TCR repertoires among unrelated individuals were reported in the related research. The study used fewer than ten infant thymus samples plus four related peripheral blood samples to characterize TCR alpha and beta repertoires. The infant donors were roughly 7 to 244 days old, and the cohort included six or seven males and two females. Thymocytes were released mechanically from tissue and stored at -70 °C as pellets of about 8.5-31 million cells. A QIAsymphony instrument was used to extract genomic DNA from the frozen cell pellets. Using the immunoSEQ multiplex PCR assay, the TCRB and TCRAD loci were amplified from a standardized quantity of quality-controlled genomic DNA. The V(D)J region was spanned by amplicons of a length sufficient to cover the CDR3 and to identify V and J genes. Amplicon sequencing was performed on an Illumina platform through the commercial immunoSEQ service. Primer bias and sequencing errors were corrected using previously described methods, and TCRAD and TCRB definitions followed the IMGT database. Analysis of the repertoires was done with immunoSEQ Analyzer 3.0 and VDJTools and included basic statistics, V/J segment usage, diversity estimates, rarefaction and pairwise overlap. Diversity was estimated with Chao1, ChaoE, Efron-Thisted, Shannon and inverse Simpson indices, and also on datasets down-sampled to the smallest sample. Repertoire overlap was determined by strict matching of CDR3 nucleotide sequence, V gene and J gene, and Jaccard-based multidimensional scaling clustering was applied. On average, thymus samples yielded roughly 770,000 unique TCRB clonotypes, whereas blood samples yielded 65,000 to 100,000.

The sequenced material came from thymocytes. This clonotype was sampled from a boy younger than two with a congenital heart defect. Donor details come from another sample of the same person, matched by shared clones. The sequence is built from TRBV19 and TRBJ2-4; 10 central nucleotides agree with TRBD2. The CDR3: CASSMSSGGASKNIQYF. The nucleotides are TGTGCCAGTAGTATGTCCAGCGGGGGGGCCTCCAAAAACATTCAGTACTTC.